The entry below gives a single TCR beta chain sequence along with its context. This clonotype has just a few counts. Its antigen is currently not known. Per-nucleotide qualities are absent, and no much larger clonotype sits a single base away. Rearranged TRB sequences spanning V, D and J segments were amplified in a multiplex touch-down PCR with a mixed TRB-A/B primer pool. Two consecutive PCR reactions with Phusion HS II polymerase added Illumina adapters and sample indices to the amplicons. After gel purification with the NucleoSpin Gel and PCR Clean-up kit, the amplicons were checked using Qubit and an Agilent 2100 Bioanalyzer. Libraries were sequenced on an Illumina MiSeq using 600-cycle, single-indexed, paired-end runs. The paper's data handling went like this. MiXCR versions 2.12 and 3.0.5 were used to process the TRB sequences. Each unique CDR3 nucleotide sequence counted as one clone, and only productive sequences with at least two reads were retained. Shannon diversity, evenness, clonality (one minus evenness), and alpha-parameterized diversity profiles from alpha 0 to 5 were included as repertoire metrics. The IGoR algorithm was used to calculate generation probabilities of clones in the paired pre- and post-chemotherapy samples. TCRdb took the public reads, trimmed them with fastp at Q25, ran MiXCR for clone calling and kept in-frame beta chains. CDR3 protein sequences are deduplicated, and each keeps its most common genes and DNA. TCRdb's processing, not the authors' own work, is the source of the V and J calls. The sample table lists more than 1,500 distinct CDR3 sequences, about a third of them with a count of one. Around 20% of the sample goes to the ten largest clones.

This record belongs to a study of T cell repertoires in aging, cancer and after chemotherapy (dated by TCRdb to between 2018 and 2021). About the study as a whole: Donors were distributed across six age groups ranging from 30 or younger to 70 or older, with at least three individuals included per group. The complete dataset included about 8.8 million TCR reads. Alongside fewer than 100 healthy donors serving as a reference group, the cohort included approximately 220 cancer patients, of whom more than 90 had hematological cancers and fewer than 130 had solid cancers. Paired pre- and post-chemotherapy samples in the solid tumor group came from brain tumor (glioblastoma) patients receiving temozolomide-based therapy. To examine immunoaging and T cell reconstitution after chemotherapy, the study profiled TCR beta repertoires in peripheral blood from healthy donors and cancer patients. Overall study outcomes, separate from this receptor: Median generation probability increased over the chemotherapy interval in both cancer cohorts, suggesting repertoire reconstitution through rebound thymic output. Compared with age-matched healthy donors, untreated patients with either hematological or solid cancers had significantly lower TCR diversity in the blood along with higher clonality. According to the authors, the repertoire data do not allow conclusions to be drawn about immunological memory after chemotherapy. In healthy donors, the decline in TCR diversity with age was mainly explained by loss of richness, whereas in cancer patients loss of evenness was also found to contribute.

TCR beta rearrangements were amplified from genomic DNA isolated from peripheral blood, not from sorted cells or RNA. Inclusive of the bounding cysteine and phenylalanine, the CDR3 is 13 residues long. Just CDR3 DNA is preserved here, 39 bases in frame from base 1. V sheds 6 bases and J sheds 7 bases, leaving 15 bases between their ends. The sequence derives from a human donor with a solid tumor. The specimen was blood. The chain was built from TRBV12-3 or TRBV12-4 and TRBJ1-1; no D gene call is confident. The CDR3 has the sequence CASSQTPRNEAFF. In nucleotides, the sequence is TGTGCCAGCAGCCAAACCCCACGGAATGAAGCTTTCTTT.